The present TCR beta chain was sequenced within a study of molecular identifiers for immune sequencing clone quantification. Study-level results: Among effectors, clones above 20 RNA copies held over 97% of molecules; among naive cells, under 1%. Identical TCR molecules sharing a barcode could underestimate highly expanded clone sizes.

This clonotype was recorded many times. The antigen remains unidentified. The authors sorted naive CD8 T cells as CD8+CD4-CCR7+CD45RA+. With 5 bases removed from V and 0 bases from J, the gap between germline ends came to 7 bases. CDR3 length: 14 residues. Germline CDR1 and CDR2: SGHVS and FNYEAQ. Previously published methods and listed TCR primers were used for the bulk TCR libraries. MiXCR, run by TCRdb on the PCR reads, gives a single entry per CDR3 protein. The sample carries about 640,000 distinct CDR3 sequences, 15% to 20% recorded once. Source material: naive CD8+ T cells from blood, with Jurkat cell RNA spiked in. Subset noted: FACS-sorted CD8+CD4-CCR7+CD45RA+ naive T cells. The chain recombines TRBV7-6 with TRBJ2-2; possibly TRBD2 for D (5 bases). The sequence came from a human donor in good health. Some libraries in this study had Jurkat cell RNA spiked in. As DNA, the CDR3 is TGTGCCAGCAGCCCCGGGACGAACACCGGGGAGCTGTTTTTT. Protein product: CASSPGTNTGELFF.